This T cell receptor (beta chain) was retrieved from a study of T-cell memory formation after mild COVID-19. Study information: Largely donor-specific TCR clusters were found.

J gave up 1 base and V 7 bases, and 6 bases lay outside the gene matches. Looked up from germline, CDR1 is MGHRA and CDR2 is YSYEKL. This CDR3 contains 17 residues. Study observations and caveats: Shrinking CD4+ clones were chiefly CM and EM; CD8+ ones were chiefly EMRA. Pre-infection memory already had some responding clones, implying cross-reactive memory joined.

Of note for this clonotype: Its antigen is as yet unknown.

MiXCR, run by TCRdb on the 5' RACE reads, gives a single entry per CDR3 protein. The sample lists about 390,000 distinct CDR3 sequences; roughly 21% were seen once. This receptor was taken from an adult woman who had mild COVID-19 (a few samples of this study predate the infection). Cell type and time point are not known. The chain combines TRBV4-1 with TRBJ2-6, with 11 bases matching TRBD1. The sequenced sample consisted of PBMCs or a T cell subset sorted from them (not recorded which). CDR3 sequence reads: CASNPGTGGSGANVLTF. The CDR3 nucleotides are TGCGCCAGCAACCCCGGGACAGGGGGATCTGGGGCCAACGTCCTGACTTTC.